Listed below are T cell receptor beta chains from one sample, sequenced in a study of OX40 agonist ivuxolimab in advanced cancers. Produced via immunoSEQ multiplex PCR; TCRdb's table is partial and in-frame only. The table lists some 91,000 clones, around 87% of them singletons. The sample here was CD4+ or CD8+ T cells sorted from blood, taken in a trial of the OX40 agonist ivuxolimab. The origin of the receptors is an adult with an advanced solid tumor such as melanoma, head and neck, liver or kidney cancer. The CDR3 runs from the conserved cysteine through the conserved F or W. The order of the fields is J gene, D gene, V gene, clone size, CDR3 protein, CDR3 DNA. D genes are given only for firm matches. Expanded clones are given a class, and other clones once, few, many or no size at all.

TRBJ1-5	-	TRBV7-2	-	CASSLDSLYNQPQHF	TGTGCCAGCAGCTTAGACTCACTGTACAATCAGCCCCAGCATTTT
TRBJ1-1	-	TRBV14	-	CASSRTELRAEAFF	TGTGCCAGCAGCAGGACAGAGCTCCGCGCTGAAGCTTTCTTT
TRBJ2-3	-	TRBV10-3	-	CAISEWGLAGSSNTQYF	TGTGCCATCAGTGAGTGGGGCCTGGCCGGAAGCTCAAATACGCAGTATTTT
TRBJ2-5	-	TRBV2	-	CASAQGIQETQYF	TGTGCCAGTGCGCAGGGTATCCAAGAGACCCAGTACTTC
TRBJ2-5	TRBD1	TRBV7-8	-	CASSPRWDRGRETQYF	TGTGCCAGCAGCCCCCGATGGGACAGGGGGCGAGAGACCCAGTACTTC
TRBJ2-1	-	TRBV16	few	CASSQSRQGFNNEQFF	TGTGCCAGCAGCCAATCGCGCCAGGGGTTCAACAATGAGCAGTTCTTC
TRBJ2-1	TRBD2	TRBV19	-	CASSIRTSGTNEQFF	TGTGCCAGTAGTATAAGGACTAGCGGGACGAATGAGCAGTTCTTC
TRBJ1-2	-	TRBV19	-	CASSIEAGNNYGYTF	TGTGCCAGTAGTATAGAGGCGGGAAACAACTATGGCTACACCTTC
TRBJ1-5	-	TRBV7-2	-	CASSPTAGFSNQPQHF	TGTGCCAGCAGTCCAACCGCAGGCTTTAGCAATCAGCCCCAGCATTTT
TRBJ2-7	-	TRBV19	once	CASSIDYGSSYEQYF	TGTGCCAGTAGTATAGATTACGGGAGCTCCTACGAGCAGTACTTC
TRBJ1-4	-	TRBV4-1	-	CASSQDPTNEKLFF	TGCGCCAGCAGCCAAGATCCAACTAATGAAAAACTGTTTTTT
TRBJ1-3	TRBD1	TRBV19	-	CASSSRDSSEPIYF	TGTGCCAGTAGTAGCCGGGACAGCTCCGAGCCCATATATTTT
TRBJ2-5	-	TRBV7-9	-	CASSLGTQETQYF	TGTGCCAGCAGCCTGGGTACCCAAGAGACCCAGTACTTC
TRBJ2-3	-	TRBV11-3	-	CASSLGTDTQYF	TGTGCCAGCAGCTTAGGCACAGATACGCAGTATTTT
TRBJ2-7	-	TRBV28	-	CASSLGGFYEQYF	TGTGCCAGCAGTTTAGGGGGGTTCTACGAGCAGTACTTC
TRBJ2-2	-	TRBV5-1	-	CASSLDAVRRNTGELFF	TGCGCCAGCAGCTTGGATGCGGTACGAAGGAACACCGGGGAGCTGTTTTTT
TRBJ1-1	-	TRBV7-2	-	CASSFGGAGTEAFF	TGTGCCAGCAGCTTTGGGGGGGCGGGCACTGAAGCTTTCTTT
TRBJ2-3	-	TRBV10-3	once	CAISDRDTQYF	TGTGCCATCAGTGACAGAGATACGCAGTATTTT
TRBJ2-2	-	TRBV7-2	-	CASSLSGGATGELFF	TGTGCCAGCAGCTTATCTGGGGGCGCCACCGGGGAGCTGTTTTTT
TRBJ2-2	-	TRBV7-2	-	CASSSRRISTGELFF	TGTGCCAGCAGCTCCAGGAGGATCAGCACCGGGGAGCTGTTTTTT
TRBJ2-1	TRBD2	TRBV10-1	-	CASSEGLAGGGSYNEQFF	TGCGCCAGCAGTGAAGGCCTAGCGGGAGGGGGATCCTACAATGAGCAGTTCTTC
TRBJ1-3	TRBD1	TRBV7-2	medium-sized	CASSLTGGNSGNTIYF	TGTGCCAGCAGCTTGACAGGGGGGAACTCTGGAAACACCATATATTTT